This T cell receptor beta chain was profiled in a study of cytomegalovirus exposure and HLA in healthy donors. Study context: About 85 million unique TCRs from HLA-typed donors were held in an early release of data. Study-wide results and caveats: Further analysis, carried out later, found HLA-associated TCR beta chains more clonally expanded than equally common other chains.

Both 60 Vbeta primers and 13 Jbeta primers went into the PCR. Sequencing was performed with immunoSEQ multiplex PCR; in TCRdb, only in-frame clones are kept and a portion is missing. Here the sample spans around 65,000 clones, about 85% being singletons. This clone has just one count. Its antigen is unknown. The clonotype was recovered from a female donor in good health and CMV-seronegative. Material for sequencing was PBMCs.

CDR3 amino acids: CASRNQGHTEAFF. As DNA, the CDR3 is TGTGCCAGCAGAAACCAGGGGCACACTGAAGCTTTCTTT. V and J are TRBV28 and TRBJ1-1, with a weak D call TRBD1 (6 bases). This CDR3 has 13 residues. The germline V and J ends were trimmed by 6 bases and 3 bases, with 11 bases remaining between them. Looked up from germline, CDR1 is MDHEN and CDR2 is SYDVKM.